This T cell receptor beta chain is from a study of cytomegalovirus exposure and HLA in healthy donors. Both 60 Vbeta primers and 13 Jbeta primers went into the PCR. Clones were read by immunoSEQ multiplex PCR, and TCRdb kept only the in-frame ones, dropping some. The table shows about 220,000 clones, with over 70% occurring only once. This CDR3 is built from 15 residues. Germline V gene sequence: CDR1 SGHDT, CDR2 YYEEEE. Trimming removed 4 bases from V and 8 bases from J, with 21 bases in between. This clone was found a few times. This receptor was taken from a boy aged 2 to 9 in good health and CMV-seronegative. The chain recombines TRBV5-6 with TRBJ1-2; weak D call: TRBD1 (6 bases). Sequenced input: PBMCs. The CDR3, as DNA: TGTGCCAGCAGCCCAGCCGGGACAAAACGTGGGGGCTACACCTTC. Amino acid sequence: CASSPAGTKRGGYTF.